Below are 28 T cell receptor beta chains sequenced from a single sample in a study of blood T cell repertoires in COVID-19. Sequenced by immunoSEQ multiplex PCR; TCRdb stores in-frame clones only, minus some. The repertoire consists of over 200,000 clones, with around 90% occurring once and the leading ten covering 10% to 13%. Sequencing was done on a sample of PBMCs or T cells enriched from blood (not recorded which). These TCRs come from a man aged 25-40 years who had recovered from COVID-19.

This clone turned up a few times. The chain combines TRBV12-3 or TRBV12-4 with TRBJ2-2; TRBD1 is a possible D gene (5 bases). The ends were cut back, 7 bases at V and 6 bases at J, with 12 bases in the middle. This CDR3 has 13 residues. DNA of the CDR3: TGTGCCAGCATTGAGCTAGGGGCCGGGGAGCTGTTTTTT. Its protein product is CASIELGAGELFF.

The rearrangement joins TRBV21-1 to TRBJ2-3; TRBD2 is the table's D call, not checked against the DNA. TRBV21-1 is assigned pseudogene status. The CDR3 totals 15 residues. As DNA, the CDR3 is TGTGCCAGCAGTCGACGGTGGACTAGCACAGATACGCAGTATTTT. This translates into CASSRRWTSTDTQYF.

The chain links TRBV5-1 to TRBJ1-4, with a possible D match to TRBD1 (5 bases). With 0 bases removed from V and 6 bases from J, the gap between germline ends came to 12 bases. The CDR3 contains 15 residues. Germline lookup yields CDR1 SGHRS and CDR2 YFSETQ. This chain's CDR3 is CASSLAEGTYEKLFF. DNA of the CDR3: TGCGCCAGCAGCTTGGCGGAGGGGACCTATGAAAAACTGTTTTTT.

The chain employs TRBV4-3 and TRBJ1-2; TRBD1 might be the D (5 bases). This CDR3 has 15 amino acids. CDR1 and CDR2 from the germline V gene are LGHNA and YSLEER. Trimming left V 1 base short and J 3 bases short, with 12 bases between. CDR3 bases: TGCGCCAGCAGCCAAGGTCCTGGGGGGGACTATGGCTACACCTTC. Translating gives CASSQGPGGDYGYTF.

This clone was found once. V gene TRBV6-5 combines with J gene TRBJ1-6; D is undetermined. The germline V gene has CDR1 MNHEY and CDR2 SVGAGI. The CDR3 is made up of 16 amino acids. Trimming took off 0 bases at V and 12 bases at J, with 18 bases between the two ends. CDR3: CASSYSGNPQFLPLHF. CDR3 nucleotide sequence: TGTGCCAGCAGTTACTCCGGTAACCCTCAATTTTTACCCCTCCACTTT.

This clone was observed once. The chain recombines TRBV4-2 with TRBJ2-2, with a weak D call TRBD1 (6 bases). Germline CDR1 reads LGHNA; CDR2 reads YNFKEQ. CDR3 length: 16 amino acids. The V end lost 4 bases, the J end lost 2 bases, and 14 bases lay between the germline ends. CDR3 sequence: CASSLEGVVNTGELFF. The CDR3 bases are TGTGCCAGCAGCCTCGAGGGGGTTGTCAACACCGGGGAGCTGTTTTTT.

This clone appeared a few times. The chain carries TRBV11-3 and TRBJ1-1; D gene ambiguous. V lost 2 bases, J lost 3 bases, and 10 bases lay in between. The V gene's germline CDR1 is SGHNT and CDR2 YENEEA. The CDR3 runs 14 residues. The DNA for the CDR3 is TGTGCCAGCAGCTTAAGCGGGTCTGACACTGAAGCTTTCTTT. This sequence encodes CASSLSGSDTEAFF.

The J gene is TRBJ1-4, the V gene TRBV7-8, with TRBD1 matching over 8 bases. J lost 13 bases, V lost 5 bases, and 12 bases had no gene match. Looked up from germline, CDR1 is SGHVS and CDR2 is FQNEAQ. The CDR3 extends over 14 amino acids. CDR3 amino acids: CASSPGGAEGRLFF. CDR3 bases: TGTGCCAGCAGCCCAGGGGGCGCCGAGGGCCGACTGTTTTTT.

The CDR3 DNA sequence: TGTGCCATCAGTGAGAATAGTCCGGGCTACACCTTC. Amino acids: CAISENSPGYTF. The chain combines TRBV10-3 with TRBJ1-2, with D unclear. The CDR3 length is 12 residues. CDR1 ENHRY and CDR2 SYGVKD come from the germline V gene. The germline V and J ends were trimmed by 2 bases and 8 bases, with 9 bases remaining between them.

The gene calls are TRBV30 and TRBJ2-1; 7 bases line up with TRBD1. This CDR3 comprises 14 residues. Germline V lookup: CDR1 GTSNPN, CDR2 SVGIG (reference sequence). With 0 bases clipped from V and 7 bases from J, the junction kept 6 bases outside the gene matches. CDR3 protein: CAWSVGTAGNEQFF. Written as DNA, the CDR3 is TGTGCCTGGAGTGTAGGGACAGCAGGGAATGAGCAGTTCTTC.

Of note for this clone: In the same sample, other DNA sequences code for this CDR3. This sequence joins TRBV18 and TRBJ2-1; 11 bases match TRBD2. V shed 0 bases, J shed 6 bases, and the junction held 1 base outside the gene matches. CDR3 length equals 15 residues. Germline V lookup: CDR1 KGHSH, CDR2 LQKENI. CDR3 bases: TGTGCCAGCTCACCACCTAGCGGGAGGGCCAATGAGCAGTTCTTC. Translation gives CASSPPSGRANEQFF.

The V and J genes are TRBV27 and TRBJ1-4; no reliable D call. V shed 3 bases and J shed 7 bases, with 12 bases lying between them. The CDR3 loop spans 14 amino acids. The germline V gene encodes CDR1 MNHEY and CDR2 SMNVEV (reference sequence). The chain's CDR3 is CASSFHPGGEKLFF. The CDR3 DNA reads TGTGCCAGCAGTTTTCACCCGGGTGGTGAAAAACTGTTTTTT.

V and J are TRBV30 and TRBJ1-4, with 7 bases lining up with TRBD1. The CDR3 runs 14 residues. The V and J ends lost 0 bases and 5 bases, in that order; junction bases with no gene match: 3. Germline CDR1 GTSNPN, CDR2 SVGIG (reference sequence). For the CDR3, the DNA is TGTGCCTGGAGTGTAACACAGGGGAATGAAAAACTGTTTTTT. Protein sequence: CAWSVTQGNEKLFF. The whole variable domain, filled in from reference TRBV30 and TRBJ1-4, reads SQTIHQWPATLVQPVGSPLSLECTVEGTSNPNLYWYRQAAGRGLQLLFYSVGIGQISSEVPQNLSASRPQDRQFILSSKKLLLSDSGFYLCAWSVTQGNEKLFFGSGTQLSVL.

This rearrangement joins TRBV6-1 to TRBJ1-1; no definite D call. The CDR3 loop spans 15 amino acids. With 3 bases removed from V and 5 bases from J, the gap between germline ends came to 16 bases. CDR1 MNHNS and CDR2 SASEGT come from the germline V gene. The CDR3, as DNA: TGTGCCAGCAGTGAGAGGGCATGGGGTACGACTGAAGCTTTCTTT. Translating gives CASSERAWGTTEAFF.

The J gene is TRBJ1-1, the V gene TRBV7-9, with a weak D call TRBD1 (5 bases). The CDR3 spans 15 residues. Germline V gene sequence: CDR1 SEHNR, CDR2 FQNEAQ (reference sequence). Deletions cut 0 bases from V and 1 base from J, with 9 bases between. The CDR3 loop is CASSLAGATNTEAFF. In DNA, the CDR3 is TGTGCCAGCAGCTTAGCAGGGGCTACGAACACTGAAGCTTTCTTT.

The chain links TRBV3-1 (or the pseudogene TRBV3-2) to TRBJ1-2; D is uncertain. The germline gives CDR1 LGHDT, CDR2 YNNKEL (reference sequence). V shed 4 bases and J shed 7 bases, with 10 bases lying between them. This CDR3 has 12 residues. CDR3 DNA sequence: TGTGCCAGCAGCCTCTCGGGAGGTGGCTACACCTTC. Its translation: CASSLSGGGYTF.

V and J are TRBV7-2 and TRBJ2-1, with 9 bases fitting TRBD2. V was pared by 2 bases and J by 8 bases, with 10 bases of the junction left unmatched. The length of the CDR3 is 16 residues. Per germline, CDR1 SGHTA and CDR2 FQGNSA. CDR3 in amino acids: CASSLSGAGGPDEQFF. In DNA form, the CDR3 reads TGTGCCAGCAGCTTAAGTGGCGCGGGAGGGCCCGATGAGCAGTTCTTC.

V usage is TRBV28 and J usage is TRBJ1-4; 7 bases are shared with TRBD1. Germline trimming cut 4 bases from V and 4 bases from J; bases unmatched to any gene: 6. CDR3 length: 15 amino acids. Looked up from germline, CDR1 is MDHEN and CDR2 is SYDVKM. CDR3: CASSSWTGGNEKLFF. In DNA, the CDR3 is TGTGCCAGCAGTTCCTGGACAGGTGGTAATGAAAAACTGTTTTTT.

The chain is built from TRBV10-3 and TRBJ2-6; D call uncertain. Germline values: CDR1 ENHRY, CDR2 SYGVKD. The V gene lost 4 bases and the J gene lost 2 bases, with 6 bases spanning the gap. The CDR3 length is 14 residues. The CDR3 nucleotides read TGTGCCATCAGTGTGTCCGCTGGGGCCAACGTCCTGACTTTC. This encodes CAISVSAGANVLTF.

The CDR3 sequence is CASSQGRVEKLFF. The CDR3 DNA reads TGCGCCAGCAGCCAAGGCAGGGTTGAAAAACTGTTTTTT. The chain is built from TRBV4-1 and TRBJ1-4, with D possibly TRBD1 on 5 matching bases. The CDR3 is made up of 13 amino acids. Germline V gene sequence: CDR1 MGHRA, CDR2 YSYEKL. V lost 1 base and J 7 bases, leaving 7 bases between the germline ends.

The chain links TRBV11-2 to TRBJ2-7; a possible D gene is TRBD1 (6 bases). The CDR3 runs 15 residues. V was trimmed by 3 bases and J by 2 bases, leaving 14 bases between them. Germline values: CDR1 SGHAT, CDR2 FQNNGV. The CDR3 protein is CASSFTGLDPYEQYF. The CDR3 DNA follows: TGTGCCAGCAGCTTCACAGGGTTAGACCCCTACGAGCAGTACTTC.

This chain links TRBV19 with TRBJ1-2; tentative D call: TRBD1 (5 bases). V was clipped by 5 bases and J by 8 bases, with 15 bases between them. The CDR3 consists of 13 residues. Germline CDR1 and CDR2: LNHDA and SQIVND (reference sequence). CDR3 bases: TGTGCCAGTAGTTTGCCGGGGGTATTAGGCTACACCTTC. Protein: CASSLPGVLGYTF.

This clone occurred once. The chain recombines TRBV30 with TRBJ1-1; possibly TRBD1 for D (5 bases). Looked up from germline, CDR1 is GTSNPN and CDR2 is SVGIG (reference sequence). V lost 2 bases and J 4 bases, leaving 8 bases between the germline ends. CDR3 size: 12 residues. CDR3 sequence: CAWSRGGTEAFF. DNA of the CDR3: TGTGCCTGGAGTCGGGGGGGCACTGAAGCTTTCTTT. The whole variable domain, remainder taken from reference TRBV30 and TRBJ1-1, is SQTIHQWPATLVQPVGSPLSLECTVEGTSNPNLYWYRQAAGRGLQLLFYSVGIGQISSEVPQNLSASRPQDRQFILSSKKLLLSDSGFYLCAWSRGGTEAFFGQGTRLTVV.

The chain couples TRBV12-3 or TRBV12-4 to TRBJ2-1; perhaps TRBD2 as D (5 bases). This CDR3 is 13 amino acids long. V gave up 6 bases and J gave up 8 bases, with 14 bases separating them. The CDR3 DNA reads as TGTGCCAGCAGGCGACCTAGCCCCCATGAGCAGTTCTTC. As protein: CASRRPSPHEQFF.

The rearrangement joins TRBV23-1 to TRBJ2-7; 10 nucleotides align to TRBD2. TRBV23-1 is an ORF, with its function uncertain. V gave up 8 bases and J gave up 2 bases; unmatched junction bases: 12. This CDR3 contains 16 residues. CDR3 amino acids: CASGRRVSGRAYEQYF. The DNA of the CDR3 is TGCGCCAGCGGCCGAAGGGTCAGCGGGAGGGCCTACGAGCAGTACTTC.

J is TRBJ1-5 and V is TRBV28, with 7 bases matching TRBD1. Trimming at V came to 6 bases and at J to 7 bases, leaving 9 bases not matched to a gene. The CDR3 runs 14 residues. Germline V gives CDR1 MDHEN, CDR2 SYDVKM. The CDR3 region is CASSPHQGVQPQHF. CDR3 nucleotides: TGTGCCAGCAGCCCACACCAGGGGGTGCAGCCCCAGCATTTT.

This sequence joins TRBV24-1 and TRBJ2-7, with 9 bases aligning to TRBD1. The CDR3 length is 14 residues. The germline CDR1 and CDR2 sequences are KGHDR and SFDVKD. V shed 9 bases, J shed 7 bases, and the junction held 12 bases outside the gene matches. The CDR3 bases are TGTGCCACCTCACCTGGGGGACAGGGTTGGGAGCAGTACTTC. Protein sequence: CATSPGGQGWEQYF.

The chain couples TRBV11-2 to TRBJ1-1; tentatively, D is TRBD1 (5 bases). V gave up 5 bases and J gave up 2 bases, with 12 bases separating them. The germline gives CDR1 SGHAT, CDR2 FQNNGV. This CDR3 is built from 14 residues. CDR3 coding DNA: TGTGCCAGCAGCCGAACGACAGTTAACACTGAAGCTTTCTTT. Residues: CASSRTTVNTEAFF. The full variable domain, completed using reference TRBV11-2 and TRBJ1-1, is EAGVAQSPRYKIIEKRQSVAFWCNPISGHATLYWYQQILGQGPKLLIQFQNNGVVDDSQLPKDRFSAERLKGVDSTLKIQPAKLEDSAVYLCASSRTTVNTEAFFGQGTRLTVV.